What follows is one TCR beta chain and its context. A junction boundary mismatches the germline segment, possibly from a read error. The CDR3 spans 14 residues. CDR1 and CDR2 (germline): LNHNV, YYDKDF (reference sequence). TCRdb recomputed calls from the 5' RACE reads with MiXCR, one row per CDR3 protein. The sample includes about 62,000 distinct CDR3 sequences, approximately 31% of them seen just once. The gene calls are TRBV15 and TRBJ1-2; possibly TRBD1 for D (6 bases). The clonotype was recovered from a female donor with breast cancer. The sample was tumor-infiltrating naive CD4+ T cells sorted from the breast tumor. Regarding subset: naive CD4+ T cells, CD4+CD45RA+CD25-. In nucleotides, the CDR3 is TGCGCCACCGCGAGGGACACACAGGTAAATGGCTACACCTTC. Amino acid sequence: CATARDTQVNGYTF. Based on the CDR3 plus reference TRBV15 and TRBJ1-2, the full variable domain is DAMVIQNPRYQVTQFGKPVTLSCSQTLNHNVMYWYQQKSSQAPKLLFHYYDKDFNNEADTPDNFQSRRPNTSFCFLDIRSPGLGDTAMYLCATARDTQVNGYTFGSGTRLTVV.